This passage covers 14 T cell receptor beta chains from one sample sequenced in a study of OX40 agonist ivuxolimab in advanced cancers. Libraries were prepared through the immunoSEQ multiplex PCR assay. TCRdb re-hosts the immuneACCESS table, in-frame sequences only. Its copies lack some clones; in the studies checked, an unresolved V gene accounts for under half of them, and the cause for the rest is not known. Within this sample are 90,000 to 100,000 clones, with 70% to 90% of them counted one time only. The top ten clones comprise 0.82% of the sample. Sequenced here: CD4+ or CD8+ T cells sorted from blood, sampled in a trial of the OX40 agonist ivuxolimab. These receptor sequences come from an adult with an advanced solid tumor such as melanoma, head and neck, liver or kidney cancer.

The chain carries TRBV6-6 and TRBJ1-2; D gene unclear. Germline lookup yields CDR1 MNHNY and CDR2 SVGAGI (reference sequence). The V gene lost 4 bases and the J gene lost 4 bases, with 13 bases spanning the gap. The CDR3 runs to 14 residues. The CDR3 spells CASSSVDGPYGYTF. The CDR3 DNA reads as TGTGCCAGCAGTTCCGTGGACGGGCCCTATGGCTACACCTTC.

This chain connects TRBV4-1 to TRBJ1-1, with a tentative D call TRBD1 (5 bases). The CDR3 runs 16 residues. Trimming left V 8 bases short and J 2 bases short, with 21 bases between. Per germline, CDR1 MGHRA and CDR2 YSYEKL. CDR3 residues: CASHSNPSGGNTEAFF. In nucleotides, the CDR3 is TGCGCCAGCCACTCGAACCCTTCGGGGGGAAACACTGAAGCTTTCTTT.

This chain connects TRBV28 to TRBJ1-4; tentative D call: TRBD1 (5 bases). Trimming took off 11 bases at V and 5 bases at J, with 15 bases between the two ends. In germline, CDR1 is MDHEN, CDR2 SYDVKM. The CDR3 length is 13 residues. The CDR3 DNA is TGTGCCTCCCTGAGGACACGCAATGAAAAACTGTTTTTT. This translates into CASLRTRNEKLFF.

The V gene is TRBV6-1, the J gene TRBJ2-1; D perhaps matches TRBD2 (6 bases). Germline V gene sequence: CDR1 MNHNS, CDR2 SASEGT. Deletions cut 1 base from V and 8 bases from J, with 12 bases between. The CDR3 has 14 residues. The CDR3 nucleotides are TGTGCCAGCAGTGAAGTGACTAGGGGCTATGAGCAGTTCTTC. As protein: CASSEVTRGYEQFF.

This clone appeared a few times. The gene calls are TRBV4-2 and TRBJ1-5, with unresolved D. The germline V gene encodes CDR1 LGHNA and CDR2 YNFKEQ. Trimming removed 1 base at V and 3 bases at J, with 10 bases between. This CDR3 comprises 15 residues. As DNA, the CDR3 is TGTGCCAGCAGCCAAGTCAACGGAAACAATCAGCCCCAGCATTTT. As protein: CASSQVNGNNQPQHF.

The V and J genes are TRBV28 and TRBJ1-2, with TRBD1 as a possible D gene (5 bases). CDR3 size: 16 residues. From germline, CDR1 is MDHEN and CDR2 SYDVKM. V gave up 4 bases and J gave up 7 bases, with 22 bases separating them. The CDR3 is CASSYTNPGVGAGYTF. The CDR3 DNA reads as TGTGCCAGCAGTTACACTAACCCCGGAGTAGGGGCTGGCTACACCTTC.

The chain joins TRBV5-6 to TRBJ1-1; D unclear. The V gene lost 4 bases and the J gene lost 1 base, with 17 bases spanning the gap. Germline V gives CDR1 SGHDT, CDR2 YYEEEE. The CDR3 is 16 amino acids. The CDR3 DNA is TGTGCCAGCAGCCTGGATGGAGGGCTAGCGAACACTGAAGCTTTCTTT. Protein sequence: CASSLDGGLANTEAFF.

The chain joins TRBV19 to TRBJ1-2; TRBD1 matches 8 bases. J gave up 8 bases and V 6 bases, and 11 bases lay outside the gene matches. This CDR3 is built from 14 residues. The germline CDR1 and CDR2 sequences are LNHDA and SQIVND (reference sequence). The CDR3 DNA reads TGTGCCAGTAGCCTGACGACAGGGGCGGAAGGCTACACCTTC. Its protein product is CASSLTTGAEGYTF. Drawing the rest from reference TRBV19 and TRBJ1-2, the complete variable domain is DGGITQSPKYLFRKEGQNVTLSCEQNLNHDAMYWYRQDPGQGLRLIYYSQIVNDFQKGDIAEGYSVSREKKESFPLTVTSAQKNPTAFYLCASSLTTGAEGYTFGSGTRLTVV.

The chain is built from TRBV5-1 and TRBJ1-5, with D perhaps matching TRBD1 (6 bases). The CDR3 extends over 14 amino acids. Looked up from germline, CDR1 is SGHRS and CDR2 is YFSETQ. V was shortened by 3 bases and J by 7 bases, with 14 bases between the two germline ends. CDR3 residues: CASSSGGQEQPQHF. In nucleotides, the CDR3 is TGCGCCAGCAGCTCGGGGGGGCAGGAACAGCCCCAGCATTTT.

The V call is TRBV6-5, the J call TRBJ1-5; the match to TRBD1 covers 7 bases. V shed 6 bases, J shed 7 bases, and the junction held 9 bases outside the gene matches. CDR3 length equals 14 residues. Germline loops: CDR1 MNHEY, CDR2 SVGAGI. Here the CDR3 DNA reads TGTGCCAGCAGGGCTCACAGGGGCAGCCAGCCCCAGCATTTT. It is translated as CASRAHRGSQPQHF.

Notes on this clone: Other DNA sequences in this specimen translate into the identical CDR3. The gene calls are TRBV20-1 and TRBJ2-5; no firm D call. With 6 bases removed from V and 1 base from J, the gap between germline ends came to 6 bases. The germline gives CDR1 DFQATT, CDR2 SNEGSKA (reference sequence). The CDR3 has 11 amino acids. CDR3 in amino acids: CSARPQETQYF. CDR3 sequence (DNA): TGCAGTGCGAGACCCCAAGAGACCCAGTACTTC.

The chain has TRBV6-5 and TRBJ1-3; D remains unclear. The V end was cut by 6 bases, the J end by 0 bases, with 9 bases between. Germline V gene data show CDR1 as MNHEY and CDR2 as SVGAGI. The CDR3 is 14 amino acids. The CDR3 loop is CASSQTISGNTIYF. In DNA, the CDR3 is TGTGCCAGCAGCCAGACAATCTCTGGAAACACCATATATTTT.

The rearrangement uses TRBV19 and TRBJ1-3; tentatively, D is TRBD1 (5 bases). Deletions cut 9 bases from V and 7 bases from J, with 13 bases between. This CDR3 is built from 12 residues. CDR1 LNHDA and CDR2 SQIVND come from the germline V gene (reference sequence). The chain's CDR3 is CASPGKRNTIYF. The DNA of the CDR3 is TGTGCCAGCCCAGGGAAGAGGAACACCATATATTTT.

The chain employs TRBV5-1 and TRBJ2-2; 9 nucleotides align to TRBD2. The CDR3 length is 17 residues. The germline V gene has CDR1 SGHRS and CDR2 YFSETQ. V trimming: 2 bases; J trimming: 3 bases; junction bases outside the gene matches: 8. This CDR3 is CASSLNSGSADTGELFF. CDR3 coding DNA: TGCGCCAGCAGCTTAAATAGCGGGAGTGCGGACACCGGGGAGCTGTTTTTT.